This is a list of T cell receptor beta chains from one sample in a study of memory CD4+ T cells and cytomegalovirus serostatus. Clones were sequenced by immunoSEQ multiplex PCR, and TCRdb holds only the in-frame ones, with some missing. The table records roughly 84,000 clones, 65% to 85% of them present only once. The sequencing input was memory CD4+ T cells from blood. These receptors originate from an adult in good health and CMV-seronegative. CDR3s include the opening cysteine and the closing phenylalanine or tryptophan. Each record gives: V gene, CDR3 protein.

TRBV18	CASSPGTGVTSDTF
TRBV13	CASSLPGVSPLHF
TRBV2	CASGPTERNSPLHF
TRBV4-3	CASSQAIQGGRNSPLHF
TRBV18	CASSPRAELDYGYTF
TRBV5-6	CASSFNLGPNTEAFF
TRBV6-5	CASSRGQGWNEKLFF
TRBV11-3	CASSLSGTRDEQFF
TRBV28	CASRRTGWETQYF
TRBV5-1	CASSLGLGGNDGYTF
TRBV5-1	CASSPLGIKGRNEQYF
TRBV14	CASSQGDSFNYGYTF
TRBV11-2	CASSLASGQPQHF
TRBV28	CASSFARTEAFF
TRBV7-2	CASSRGYEAFF
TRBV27	CASSSTGRTSYEQYF
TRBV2	CASSLRAGQPQHF
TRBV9	CASSGSRGRGATNEKLFF
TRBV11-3	CASSLDGTLQETQYF
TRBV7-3	CASSLAGDRGAYEQYF
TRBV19	CASSNQGARGGYTF
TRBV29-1	CSVAGPDTEAFF
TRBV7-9	CASSLEGGETGGAGEQYF
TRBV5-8	CASSQNRGSEYYEQYF
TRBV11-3	CASSRAGSHEQYF
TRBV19	CASSIGSVNSNQPQHF
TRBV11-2	CASSLEDRFSSYNSPLHF
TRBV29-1	CSVDGDREVTDTQYF
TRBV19	CASSKGFAGNTIYF
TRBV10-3	CAISKRAGEKLFF
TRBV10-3	CAISEARYSNQPQHF
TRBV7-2	CASSLVVTANTEAFF
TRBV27	CATREWDREGYGYTF
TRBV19	CASTEDPGTGGGYTF
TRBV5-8	CASSRTGTTSGANVLTF
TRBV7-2	CASSATGGVGTDTQYF
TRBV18	CASSPVGIREKLFF
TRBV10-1	CASSDLGRGGHEQYF
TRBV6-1	CASSGIGGGGQPQHF
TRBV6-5	CASSYLDRGNVLTF
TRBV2	CASSLQGTNEKLFF
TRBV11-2	CASSKRGVPDNEQFF
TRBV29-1	CSVGTVLSGANVLTF
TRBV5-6	CASSRKLAPRSSYNEQFF
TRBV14	CASSHSKNTEAFF
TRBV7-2	CASSLGQGAWSNQPQHF
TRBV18	CASSPGNSPNEKLFF
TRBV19	CASSIMESPLHF
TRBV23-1	CASYEQYF
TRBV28	CASSSVTGGFGNTIYF
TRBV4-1	CASSQGARSNQPQHF
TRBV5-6	CASSFSSVGGYYGYTF
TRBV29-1	CSVVGQGPNYGYTF
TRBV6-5	CASRRQGQETQYF
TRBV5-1	CASSLAGSTDTQYF
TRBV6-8	CASSYSRGTGGLWQPQHF
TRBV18	CASSPPKAGADTQYF